This TCR beta chain was identified during a study of T cell responses to AZD1222 COVID-19 vaccine (TCRdb year 2021). Describing the broader study: A total of about 240 trial participants underwent TCR sequencing, of whom some 210 received two doses of AZD1222 and about 25 received two doses of the MenACWY control vaccine. Enrollment into the trials was organized by age into subgroups of 18-55, 56-69 and 70-plus years, and those subgroups contained about 160, 30 and 59 TCR-sequenced participants, respectively.

Remarks on this clone: Its cognate antigen has yet to be identified. Base qualities are not recorded, but no much larger clone differs from it by a single base.

The sample's time point, from its label and the paper: about 28 days (+/-7) after the second vaccine dose. AZD1222 recipients with second doses at about 4 weeks or about 12 weeks were pooled, because spike-specific TCR depth and breadth did not differ between schedules. Vaccinee samples came from UK trials COV001 and COV002, including a single-blind randomized controlled phase 2/3 trial of AZD1222 (ChAdOx1 nCoV-19) in healthy adults. For TCRbeta chain sequencing, PBMC samples from trial participants were taken at day 0 and at day 28 after the second dose. The CDR3 regions of human TCRbeta chains were analyzed by immunosequencing. As for the authors' bioinformatics: Repertoire TCRs were checked for matches against a reference library of SARS-CoV-2-specific TCRs that had been generated using the MIRA antigen-specificity platform. Breadth meant the fraction of unique TCRs that were SARS-CoV-2-associated, whereas depth meant the fraction of total T cells that were SARS-CoV-2-associated. Using the MIRA data, every spike-specific TCR was mapped to the spike region that the TCR reacted to and assigned to either a CD4 or a CD8 class. Log10-transformed breadth and depth values were compared by one-way ANOVA with Sidak's multiple comparisons tests. What TCRdb holds here is the immuneACCESS table cut down to in-frame rearrangements. Part of the clones is not present; checked against another copy, under half of the missing clones reflect an unresolved V gene, and the others are unexplained. The DNA gave D and trimming, while V, J and clone size come from that table. This sample holds about 200,000 clones; 80% to 95% were observed only once. 3% to 3.5% of the sample goes to the ten largest clones.

V has 5 bases trimmed and J has 3 bases trimmed; junction bases matching no gene number 10. CDR3 length: 16 amino acids, cysteine to phenylalanine. Kept here is only the CDR3 DNA, which spans 48 bases and is read in frame from base 1. CDR1 and CDR2 were assigned from the germline V gene (reference sequence) as MNHEY and SMNVEV. What the authors observed across the whole study: Participants were mostly white British and included more females than males, and it was suggested by the authors that clonal diversity may have been underestimated. CD4 TCRs associated with the vaccine covered the entire spike protein, and the dominant responses were in regions 160-218 and 743-854. No day 14 peak-response samples were available, so repertoires were characterized only after the peak T cell response. In the small 56-69-year group, the increase in depth fell short of significance, most likely because of low power. Nearly half of unique spike-specific TCRs reportedly recognized epitopes outside regions mutated in the B.1.351 and B.1.1.7 variants. Spike-specific TCR breadth and depth rose significantly after two AZD1222 doses compared with day 0 and with MenACWY recipients. Only 5 to 7 AZD1222 recipients were SARS-CoV-2 seropositive at baseline, limiting conclusions about previously exposed vaccinees.

The sequencing used peripheral blood, collected 28 days after the second AZD1222 dose. Here the chain combines TRBV27 and TRBJ2-1; TRBD2 lines up with 7 middle nucleotides. This TCR was recovered from an adult who received the AZD1222 COVID-19 vaccine. The DNA reads TGTGCCAGCAGTCCAACGACTAGCCTCAACTACAATGAGCAGTTCTTC. This codes for CASSPTTSLNYNEQFF.